The source of this TCR beta chain is a study of blood T cell repertoires in COVID-19. Study details: Samples of COVID-19 (acute and convalescent) were obtained from the United States, Italy and Spain. PBMCs, B-cell-depleted T cells, or T cells provided the cDNA or gDNA that made up the material.

Methods used by the authors: Nucleated cell number was recorded as an estimate derived from reference gene primer amplification. Produced via immunoSEQ multiplex PCR; TCRdb's table is partial and in-frame only. The V and J calls and clone size are taken from that table; D and trimming were inferred from the DNA. The repertoire holds tens of thousands of clones, with around nine tenths as singletons. The material sequenced was peripheral blood. The clonotype comes from a man in his 70s with active COVID-19.

Here the CDR3 reads CASSLGRGLGREYHNEQFF. CDR3 DNA sequence: TGTGCCAGCAGCTTAGGACGCGGGCTCGGGCGGGAGTACCACAATGAGCAGTTCTTC. The gene calls are TRBV7-8 and TRBJ2-1; TRBD2 matches 7 bases. V was clipped by 1 base and J by 5 bases; unmatched bases: 17. The CDR3 is 19 residues long. The germline CDR1 and CDR2 sequences are SGHVS and FQNEAQ.